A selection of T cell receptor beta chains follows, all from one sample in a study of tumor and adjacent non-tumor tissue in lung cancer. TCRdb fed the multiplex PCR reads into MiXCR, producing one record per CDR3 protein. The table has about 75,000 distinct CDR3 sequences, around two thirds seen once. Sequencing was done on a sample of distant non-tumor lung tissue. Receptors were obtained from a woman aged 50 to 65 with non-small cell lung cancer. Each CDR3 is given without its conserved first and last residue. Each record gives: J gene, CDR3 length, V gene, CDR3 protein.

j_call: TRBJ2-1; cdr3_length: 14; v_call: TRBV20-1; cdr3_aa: SDRDLKTGPCNEQF
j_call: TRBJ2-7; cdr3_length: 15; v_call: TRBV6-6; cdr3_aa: ASSYLGDRLNSYEQY
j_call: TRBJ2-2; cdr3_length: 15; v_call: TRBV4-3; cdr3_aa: ASSQHYGTVNTGELF
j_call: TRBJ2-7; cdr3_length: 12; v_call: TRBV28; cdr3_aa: ASSWTSETYVRH
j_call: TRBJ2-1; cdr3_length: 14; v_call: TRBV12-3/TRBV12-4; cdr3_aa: ASSLPGDNSYNEQF
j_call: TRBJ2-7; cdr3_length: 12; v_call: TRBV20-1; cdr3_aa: SARTERGFNGQY
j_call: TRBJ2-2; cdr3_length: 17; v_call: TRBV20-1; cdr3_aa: SAPVRGTGITMDTGELF
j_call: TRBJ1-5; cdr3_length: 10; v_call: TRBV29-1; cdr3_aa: SVGVHNQPQH
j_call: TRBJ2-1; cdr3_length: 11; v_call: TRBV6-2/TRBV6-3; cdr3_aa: ASSYLGRKAQF
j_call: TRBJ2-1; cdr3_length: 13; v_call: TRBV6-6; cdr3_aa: ASSYLAGGYNEQF
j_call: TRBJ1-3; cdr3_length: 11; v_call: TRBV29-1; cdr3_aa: SVWIDSGNTIY
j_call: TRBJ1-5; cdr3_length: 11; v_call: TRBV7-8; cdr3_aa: VSSLHREEPQH
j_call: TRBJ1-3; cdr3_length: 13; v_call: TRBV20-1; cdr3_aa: SASARAVYGNTIY
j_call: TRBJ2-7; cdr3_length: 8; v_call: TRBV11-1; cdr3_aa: ASSGTVQC
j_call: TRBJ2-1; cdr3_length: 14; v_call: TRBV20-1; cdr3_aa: SARSLGLQFGNEQF
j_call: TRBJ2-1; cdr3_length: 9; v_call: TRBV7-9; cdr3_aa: ASGLADGQF
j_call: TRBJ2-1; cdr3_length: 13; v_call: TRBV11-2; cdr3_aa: DSSLGALGYNEQF
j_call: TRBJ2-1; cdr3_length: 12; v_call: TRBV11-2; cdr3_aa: ASSFNPEMNEEF
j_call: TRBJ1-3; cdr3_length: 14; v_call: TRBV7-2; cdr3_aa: ASSLGNWASGSTIY
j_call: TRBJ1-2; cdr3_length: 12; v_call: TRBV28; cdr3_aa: VSSLLGTVYGYT
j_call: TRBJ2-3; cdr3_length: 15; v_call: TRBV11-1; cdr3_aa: ASSLEAVGGPTDTQY
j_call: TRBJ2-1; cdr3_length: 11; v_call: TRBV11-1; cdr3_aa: ASRLASLDGQF
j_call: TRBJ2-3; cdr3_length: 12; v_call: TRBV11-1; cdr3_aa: ASSLGTGTDTQY
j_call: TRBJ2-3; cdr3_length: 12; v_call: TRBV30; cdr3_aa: ACQQGTDTDTQY
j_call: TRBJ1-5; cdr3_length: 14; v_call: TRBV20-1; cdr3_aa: STRSRGVYSNQPHH
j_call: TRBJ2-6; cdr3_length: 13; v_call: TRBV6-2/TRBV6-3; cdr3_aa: GSSSGPGGANVLT
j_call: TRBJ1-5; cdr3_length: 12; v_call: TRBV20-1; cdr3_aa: SARGTASDQPQH
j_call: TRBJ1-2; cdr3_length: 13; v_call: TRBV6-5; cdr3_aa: ASSYREDMRNGYT
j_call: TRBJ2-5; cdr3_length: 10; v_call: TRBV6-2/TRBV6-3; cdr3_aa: ASSRPGAFRY
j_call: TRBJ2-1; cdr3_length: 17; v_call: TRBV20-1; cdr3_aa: SARPSGLAGGSSYDEQF
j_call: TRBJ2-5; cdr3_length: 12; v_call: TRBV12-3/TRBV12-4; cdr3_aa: ASSGDTNQETHY
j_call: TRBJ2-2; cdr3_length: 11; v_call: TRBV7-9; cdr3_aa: ANSPDRHEELF
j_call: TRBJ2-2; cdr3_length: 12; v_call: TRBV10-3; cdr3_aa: AISESMGDRELF
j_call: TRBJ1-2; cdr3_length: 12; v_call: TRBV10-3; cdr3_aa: AISNSLDSLGYT
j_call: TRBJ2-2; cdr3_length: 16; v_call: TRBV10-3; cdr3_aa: AISESAGLAPNTGELF
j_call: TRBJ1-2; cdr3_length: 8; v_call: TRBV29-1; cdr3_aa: SVETGGYT
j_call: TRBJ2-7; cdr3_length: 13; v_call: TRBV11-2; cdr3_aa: ASGISPSPSYEQY
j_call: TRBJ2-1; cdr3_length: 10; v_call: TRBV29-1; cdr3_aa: GGAGGLNEQF
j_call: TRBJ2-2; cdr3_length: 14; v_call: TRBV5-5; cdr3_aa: ANRLWWQGNTGELF
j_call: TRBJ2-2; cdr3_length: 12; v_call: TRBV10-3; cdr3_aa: AITESIADGGLF
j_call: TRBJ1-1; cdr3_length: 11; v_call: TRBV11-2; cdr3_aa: ASGLVNNTEAF
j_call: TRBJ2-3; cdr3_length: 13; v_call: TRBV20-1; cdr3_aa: SAQSGQGAQGTQY
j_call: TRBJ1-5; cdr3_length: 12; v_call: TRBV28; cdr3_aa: ASIWGGDNQPQH
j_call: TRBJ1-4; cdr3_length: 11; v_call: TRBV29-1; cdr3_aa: NVSDSTNEKLF
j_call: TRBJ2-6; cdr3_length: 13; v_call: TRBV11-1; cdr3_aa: ASSKQSSGANVLT
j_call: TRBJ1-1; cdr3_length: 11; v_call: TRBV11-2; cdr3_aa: ASSLVDNTGTF
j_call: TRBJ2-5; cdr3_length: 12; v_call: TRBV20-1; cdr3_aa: GARHQVVQETQY
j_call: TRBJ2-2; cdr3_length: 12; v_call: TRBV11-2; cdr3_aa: ATSLGLNTGELF
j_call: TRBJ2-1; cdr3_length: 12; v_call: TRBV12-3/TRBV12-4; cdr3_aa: ASRNRLAGTVVF
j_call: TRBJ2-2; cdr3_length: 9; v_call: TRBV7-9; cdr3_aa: ASNLGGELF
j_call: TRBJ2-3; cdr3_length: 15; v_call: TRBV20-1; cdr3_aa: SVGGPGTSGSTYTQY
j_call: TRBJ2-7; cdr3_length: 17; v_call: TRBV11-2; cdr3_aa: ASNLVPTRGPTGHYEHY
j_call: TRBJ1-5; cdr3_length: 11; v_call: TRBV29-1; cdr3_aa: SGVGTHGRPQH
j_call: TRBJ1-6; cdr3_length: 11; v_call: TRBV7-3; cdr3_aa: ASSDFIRSPLH
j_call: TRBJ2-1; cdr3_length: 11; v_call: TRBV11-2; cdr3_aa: ASSSGHGNEQF
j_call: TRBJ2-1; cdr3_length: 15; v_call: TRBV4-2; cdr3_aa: ARSQDSTSGSLYEQF
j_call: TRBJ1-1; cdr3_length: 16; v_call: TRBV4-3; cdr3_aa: ASSQDYWGEMGNTEAF
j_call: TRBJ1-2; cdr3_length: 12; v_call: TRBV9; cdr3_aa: ASSVGQSHYGYT
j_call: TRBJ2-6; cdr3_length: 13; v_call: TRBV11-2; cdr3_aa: ASSLLSSGTNILT